Each of the 23 T cell receptor beta chains below was sequenced from the same sample in a study of OX40 agonist ivuxolimab in advanced cancers. The data were produced by immunoSEQ multiplex PCR, yet TCRdb's version contains in-frame clones alone and is incomplete. The repertoire includes tens of thousands of clones, approximately 84% of them detected once, and under 20% sits in the top ten. This specimen consisted of CD4+ or CD8+ T cells sorted from blood, obtained in a trial of the OX40 agonist ivuxolimab. The receptors here all came from an adult with an advanced solid tumor such as melanoma, head and neck, liver or kidney cancer.

This clone was detected only a few times. V usage is TRBV10-2 and J usage is TRBJ1-2, with TRBD1 matching 10 bases. The germline V gene has CDR1 WSHSY and CDR2 SAAADI. J lost 4 bases, V lost 5 bases, and 4 bases had no gene match. The CDR3 contains 14 residues. CDR3 in amino acids: CASSRDRGTYGYTF. In DNA form, the CDR3 reads TGCGCCAGCAGTCGGGACAGGGGAACCTATGGCTACACCTTC.

This clone was detected only once. The rearrangement links TRBV25-1 to TRBJ2-3; D remains unclear. Per germline, CDR1 MGHDK and CDR2 SYGVNS. V was cut by 2 bases and J by 7 bases, with 10 bases left in between. The CDR3 is made up of 13 amino acids. The CDR3 is CASSELGPYTQYF. The DNA of the CDR3 is TGTGCCAGCAGTGAACTAGGACCGTATACGCAGTATTTT.

This rearrangement joins TRBV10-3 to TRBJ2-1; the match to TRBD2 covers 7 bases. CDR3 length: 13 amino acids. Germline CDR1 reads ENHRY; CDR2 reads SYGVKD. V dropped 7 bases and J dropped 9; count of bases not matched to a gene: 9. This CDR3 reads CAIKGGRDGEQFF. The CDR3 coding sequence is TGTGCCATCAAGGGCGGGAGAGATGGTGAGCAGTTCTTC.

The chain recombines TRBV9 with TRBJ1-2; D gene uncertain. V gave up 4 bases and J gave up 5 bases, with 9 bases separating them. In germline, CDR1 is SGDLS, CDR2 YYNGEE. This CDR3 contains 12 residues. CDR3 in DNA: TGTGCCAGCAGCCCCCTTGGTTATGGCTACACCTTC. Translation gives CASSPLGYGYTF.

This clone was detected only a few times. The rearrangement uses TRBV5-1 and TRBJ2-1, with 10 bases identical to TRBD2. The junction had 9 bases not matched to a gene; V was cut back by 0 bases and J by 9 bases. Germline values: CDR1 SGHRS, CDR2 YFSETQ. This CDR3 is built from 16 residues. As DNA, the CDR3 is TGCGCCAGCAGCTTGGGCCCTAGCGGGAGCTCGGGTGAGCAGTTCTTC. It codes for CASSLGPSGSSGEQFF.

The V call is TRBV7-2, the J call TRBJ1-2; D is undetermined. Germline CDR1 SGHTA, CDR2 FQGNSA. The CDR3 is 13 amino acids. The V and J ends lost 5 bases and 7 bases respectively, with 14 bases between them. CDR3 DNA: TGTGCCAGCAGCCCAAGTCCCGGGGTTGGCTACACCTTC. This gives the protein CASSPSPGVGYTF.

This sequence joins TRBV5-1 and TRBJ2-4; D ambiguous. Deletions cut 0 bases from V and 8 bases from J, with 12 bases between. CDR3 length equals 14 residues. Germline V gene data show CDR1 as SGHRS and CDR2 as YFSETQ. The CDR3 sequence: CASSLAPGADIQYF. The CDR3 DNA reads TGCGCCAGCAGCTTGGCCCCCGGAGCTGACATTCAGTACTTC.

The chain combines TRBV11-3 with TRBJ2-5; TRBD2 matches 14 bases. From germline, CDR1 is SGHNT and CDR2 YENEEA. V trimming: 3 bases; J trimming: 1 base; junction bases outside the gene matches: 4. The CDR3 totals 17 residues. CDR3 nucleotide sequence: TGTGCCAGCAGCTTGGGACTAGCGGGAGTGGGCCAAGAGACCCAGTACTTC. Its translation is CASSLGLAGVGQETQYF.

The chain couples TRBV6-4 to TRBJ2-2; D is ambiguous. V dropped 4 bases and J dropped 7 bases, with 10 bases sitting between them. The CDR3 is made up of 13 amino acids. From germline, CDR1 is MRHNA and CDR2 SNTAGT. Here the CDR3 DNA reads TGTGCCAGCAGTGCCTTCGTAAACGGGGAGCTGTTTTTT. It yields the protein CASSAFVNGELFF.

The V and J genes are TRBV19 and TRBJ2-3; tentative D call: TRBD2 (5 bases). The CDR3 runs 14 residues. V was cut by 7 bases and J by 5 bases, with 16 bases left in between. Per the germline V gene, CDR1 is LNHDA and CDR2 is SQIVND (reference sequence). CDR3 sequence: CASKLGPAGDTQYF. The CDR3 region has the DNA TGTGCCAGTAAGTTGGGCCCGGCGGGAGATACGCAGTATTTT.

This clone has more than one count but fewer than ten. The chain links TRBV7-9 to TRBJ2-1, with TRBD2 matching 7 bases. Germline V gene lookup returns CDR1 SEHNR and CDR2 FQNEAQ (reference sequence). The ends lost 5 bases at V and 9 bases at J; junction bases unmatched: 13. CDR3 size: 15 residues. The CDR3 reads CASSPRTRGASEQFF. CDR3 DNA sequence: TGTGCCAGCAGCCCGAGGACTAGGGGAGCCTCTGAGCAGTTCTTC.

The CDR3 nucleotides are TGTGCCAGCAGCTTAGCGGCACGGAACTCCTACAATGAGCAGTTCTTC. Amino acids: CASSLAARNSYNEQFF. The chain is built from TRBV7-9 and TRBJ2-1; no clear D. Germline lookup yields CDR1 SEHNR and CDR2 FQNEAQ (reference sequence). The CDR3 is 16 amino acids. V lost 0 bases and J lost 0, with 9 bases in between. Full variable domain (missing parts from reference TRBV7-9 and TRBJ2-1): DTGVSQNPRHKITKRGQNVTFRCDPISEHNRLYWYRQTLGQGPEFLTYFQNEAQLEKSRLLSDRFSAERPKGSFSTLEIQRTEQGDSAMYLCASSLAARNSYNEQFFGPGTRLTVL.

V and J are TRBV5-1 and TRBJ1-1; unclear D gene. This CDR3 spans 13 amino acids. V lost 2 bases and J lost 1, with 6 bases in between. CDR1 is SGHRS and CDR2 is YFSETQ in the germline V gene. The CDR3 DNA reads TGCGCCAGCAGCTTCCAGGCGAACACTGAAGCTTTCTTT. Protein product: CASSFQANTEAFF.

The CDR3 DNA reads TGTGCCAGCAGCTATGGGACAGGAACAGAGACCCAGTACTTC. Encoded protein: CASSYGTGTETQYF. The gene calls are TRBV7-9 and TRBJ2-5; 8 bases align to TRBD1. Per germline, CDR1 SEHNR and CDR2 FQNEAQ (reference sequence). The ends lost 4 bases at V and 4 bases at J; junction bases unmatched: 5. The CDR3 has 14 residues.

V gene TRBV7-9 combines with J gene TRBJ2-1; D is ambiguous. Germline V gives CDR1 SEHNR, CDR2 FQNEAQ (reference sequence). Trimming removed 0 bases from V and 10 bases from J, with 4 bases in between. The CDR3 has 11 amino acids. The CDR3, as DNA: TGTGCCAGCAGCTTAGCGCGGGAGCAGTTCTTC. Its translation: CASSLAREQFF.

The rearrangement links TRBV2 to TRBJ1-2; 8 bases fit TRBD1. Per germline, CDR1 SNHLY and CDR2 FYNNEI. With 5 bases clipped from V and 3 bases from J, the junction kept 8 bases outside the gene matches. The CDR3 loop spans 15 amino acids. For the CDR3, the DNA is TGTGCCAGCAGTTTTATCGGGACAGGTGACTATGGCTACACCTTC. Its translation: CASSFIGTGDYGYTF.

The J gene is TRBJ1-2, the V gene TRBV4-2; TRBD1 might be the D (6 bases). Trimming pared 0 bases from V and 4 bases from J, leaving 9 bases between. Germline CDR1 LGHNA, CDR2 YNFKEQ. There are 14 residues in the CDR3. The CDR3 DNA follows: TGTGCCAGCAGCCAAGATACAGGGACCTATGGCTACACCTTC. It specifies CASSQDTGTYGYTF.

This clone appeared a single time. The chain employs TRBV6-1 and TRBJ1-1; D is undetermined. V was cut by 1 base and J by 3 bases, with 9 bases left in between. Germline V CDR1 and CDR2: MNHNS, SASEGT. The CDR3 is made up of 14 amino acids. The CDR3 loop is CASSEGQLYTEAFF. DNA of the CDR3: TGTGCCAGCAGTGAAGGCCAGCTCTACACTGAAGCTTTCTTT.

DNA for the CDR3: TGTGCCAGCAGTGAGGCGACAGGCGGGGATGAAAAACTGTTTTTT. Residues: CASSEATGGDEKLFF. This chain links TRBV6-1 with TRBJ1-4; possibly TRBD1 for D (6 bases). The CDR3 is 15 residues long. Looked up from germline, CDR1 is MNHNS and CDR2 is SASEGT. Deletions cut 3 bases from V and 6 bases from J, with 14 bases between.

V usage is TRBV28 and J usage is TRBJ2-5; D tentatively reads TRBD1 or TRBD2 (7 bases each). The J call is doubtful: the DNA matches TRBJ2-7 better. The CDR3 totals 14 residues. Germline CDR1 is MDHEN and CDR2 is SYDVKM. CDR3 in amino acids: CASSQGEGVYEQYF. The CDR3 region has the DNA TGTGCCAGCAGTCAGGGGGAGGGGGTGTACGAGCAGTACTTC.

The CDR3 DNA reads as TGTGCCAGCAGCTTTTCGGGTCCCAATCAGCCCCAGCATTTT. Encoded protein: CASSFSGPNQPQHF. The chain combines TRBV5-6 with TRBJ1-5; D is uncertain. This CDR3 contains 14 residues. V shed 2 bases and J shed 3 bases, with 9 bases lying between them. CDR1 and CDR2 (germline): SGHDT, YYEEEE.

This clone was picked up one time. V gene TRBV5-1 combines with J gene TRBJ1-1; D gene ambiguous. This CDR3 has 13 residues. Germline V lookup: CDR1 SGHRS, CDR2 YFSETQ. V lost 1 base and J 0 bases, leaving 4 bases between the germline ends. CDR3 sequence (DNA): TGCGCCAGCAGCTTGCGGATGAACACTGAAGCTTTCTTT. It translates to CASSLRMNTEAFF.

The chain carries TRBV11-2 and TRBJ2-2; TRBD1 might be the D (6 bases). CDR1 SGHAT and CDR2 FQNNGV come from the germline V gene. The V end lost 2 bases, the J end lost 5 bases, and 12 bases lay between the germline ends. The CDR3 is 15 amino acids. CDR3 DNA sequence: TGTGCCAGCAGCTTACAACAGGGAGCGACCGGGGAGCTGTTTTTT. Protein product: CASSLQQGATGELFF.